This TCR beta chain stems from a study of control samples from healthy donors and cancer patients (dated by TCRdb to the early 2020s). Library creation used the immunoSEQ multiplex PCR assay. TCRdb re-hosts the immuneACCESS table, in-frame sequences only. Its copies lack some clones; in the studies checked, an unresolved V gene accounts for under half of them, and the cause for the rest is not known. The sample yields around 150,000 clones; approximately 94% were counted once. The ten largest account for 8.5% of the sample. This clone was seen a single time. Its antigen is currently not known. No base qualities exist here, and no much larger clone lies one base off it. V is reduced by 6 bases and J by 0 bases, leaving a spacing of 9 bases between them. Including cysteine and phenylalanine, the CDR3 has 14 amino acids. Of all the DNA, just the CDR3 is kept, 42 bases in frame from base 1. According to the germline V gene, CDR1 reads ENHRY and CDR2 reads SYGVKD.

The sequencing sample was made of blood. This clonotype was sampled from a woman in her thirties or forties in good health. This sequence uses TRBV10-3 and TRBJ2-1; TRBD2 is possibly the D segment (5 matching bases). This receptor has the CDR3 CAISTGSSYNEQFF. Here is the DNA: TGTGCCATCAGCACGGGGAGCTCCTACAATGAGCAGTTCTTC.